Each of the 27 T cell receptor beta chains below was sequenced from the same sample in a study of blood T cell repertoires in COVID-19. Assay used: immunoSEQ multiplex PCR; TCRdb lists only in-frame clones, some missing. The sample includes 120,000 to 150,000 clones, 85% to 90% of them seen just once. Material for sequencing was PBMCs or T cells enriched from blood (not recorded which). These receptors all stem from a woman in her 30s with acute COVID-19.

This chain uses TRBV7-9 with TRBJ2-1, with D possibly TRBD2 on 5 matching bases. Germline assignment: CDR1 SEHNR and CDR2 FQNEAQ (reference sequence). The CDR3 extends over 14 amino acids. Between the trimmed V and J ends, which lost 1 base and 5 bases, there was a span of 9 bases. The CDR3 DNA reads as TGTGCCAGCAGCTTAGTGGCCGGGAACAATGAGCAGTTCTTC. It is translated as CASSLVAGNNEQFF.

Here the CDR3 reads CSASRAGAPDVNQPQHF. The CDR3 DNA sequence: TGCAGTGCTAGTAGAGCAGGGGCACCGGACGTAAATCAGCCCCAGCATTTT. V usage is TRBV20-1 and J usage is TRBJ1-5, with a weak D call TRBD1 (6 bases). The CDR3 totals 17 residues. Trimming cost V 3 bases and J 4 bases, with 22 bases left between them. Germline CDR1 is DFQATT and CDR2 is SNEGSKA (reference sequence).

V usage is TRBV28 and J usage is TRBJ2-1; TRBD2 matches 9 bases. The ends lost 4 bases at V and 5 bases at J; junction bases unmatched: 6. From germline, CDR1 is MDHEN and CDR2 SYDVKM. This CDR3 spans 15 amino acids. CDR3 nucleotide sequence: TGTGCCAGCAGTTCGAGCGGGAGGCAACACAATGAGCAGTTCTTC. It codes for CASSSSGRQHNEQFF.

The chain couples TRBV5-1 to TRBJ2-1; D is uncertain. Germline lookup yields CDR1 SGHRS and CDR2 YFSETQ. V was trimmed by 1 base and J by 1 base, leaving 12 bases between them. The CDR3 extends over 16 amino acids. In DNA, the CDR3 is TGCGCCAGCAGCTTGCGTTCCACACCTTCCTACAATGAGCAGTTCTTC. It encodes CASSLRSTPSYNEQFF.

The chain recombines TRBV25-1 with TRBJ2-1, with 9 bases fitting TRBD2. CDR1 and CDR2 from the germline V gene are MGHDK and SYGVNS. The CDR3 loop spans 17 amino acids. V lost 4 bases and J lost 1; bases outside the gene matches: 8. Written as DNA, the CDR3 is TGTGCCAGCAGTGTTACGGCGGGAGGGTCTTCCTACAATGAGCAGTTCTTC. Its protein is CASSVTAGGSSYNEQFF.

The chain has TRBV9 and TRBJ1-4; the D gene is possibly TRBD1 (5 bases). The CDR3 is 12 amino acids. Per the germline V gene, CDR1 is SGDLS and CDR2 is YYNGEE. The CDR3 region has the DNA TGTGCTTCGGGGGGGACTAATGAAAAACTGTTTTTT. The encoded protein is CASGGTNEKLFF.

This clone appeared a single time. The chain is built from TRBV11-1 and TRBJ1-1; TRBD1 matches at 11 bases. The CDR3 extends over 14 amino acids. V was clipped by 4 bases and J by 4 bases; unmatched bases: 2. CDR1 and CDR2 (germline): SGHAT, FQDESV (reference sequence). The DNA for the CDR3 is TGTGCCAGCAGCTGGGGGACAGGGGGCACTGAAGCTTTCTTT. Translating it yields CASSWGTGGTEAFF.

The genes are TRBV6-5 and TRBJ2-1; 8 bases match TRBD2. This CDR3 region has 15 residues. The ends lost 6 bases at V and 10 bases at J; junction bases unmatched: 14. CDR1 is MNHEY and CDR2 is SVGAGI in the germline V gene. CDR3 nucleotide sequence: TGTGCCAGCAGACCTCCGGGACTAGGGGTCTGGGAGCAGTTCTTC. Residues: CASRPPGLGVWEQFF.

The chain uses TRBV10-3 and TRBJ1-6; D uncertain. This CDR3 has 14 amino acids. Trimming cost V 3 bases and J 7 bases, with 10 bases left between them. Germline CDR1 and CDR2: ENHRY and SYGVKD. CDR3: CAISDPGTNSPLHF. The CDR3 bases are TGTGCCATCAGTGATCCGGGTACGAATTCACCCCTCCACTTT.

This clone has just a few counts. The chain's CDR3 is CASSPRSGNTEAFF. Written as DNA, the CDR3 is TGTGCCAGCAGCCCCAGATCAGGGAACACTGAAGCTTTCTTT. The V gene is TRBV3-1 (or the pseudogene TRBV3-2), the J gene TRBJ1-1; D remains ambiguous. V lost 4 bases and J 1 base, leaving 10 bases between the germline ends. Germline CDR1 reads LGHDT; CDR2 reads YNNKEL (reference sequence). The CDR3 runs to 14 residues.

The chain has TRBV27 and TRBJ1-3; D gene unclear. CDR1 and CDR2 (germline): MNHEY, SMNVEV (reference sequence). Between the trimmed V and J ends, which lost 3 bases and 2 bases, there was a span of 8 bases. This CDR3 region has 14 residues. The chain's CDR3 is CASSFSGTGNTIYF. The CDR3 coding sequence is TGTGCCAGCAGTTTCTCCGGGACTGGAAACACCATATATTTT.

The rearrangement uses TRBV19 and TRBJ2-1, with 15 nucleotides matching TRBD2. The length of the CDR3 is 16 residues. Trimming at V came to 5 bases and at J to 5 bases, leaving 4 bases not matched to a gene. The germline V gene has CDR1 LNHDA and CDR2 SQIVND (reference sequence). Here the CDR3 DNA reads TGTGCCAGTAGTCCCGGGACTAGCGGGGGGAACAATGAGCAGTTCTTC. Translated, it gives CASSPGTSGGNNEQFF.

This chain links TRBV7-2 with TRBJ2-7, with 8 nucleotides matching TRBD2. V was pared by 4 bases and J by 4 bases, with 6 bases of the junction left unmatched. This CDR3 region has 14 residues. From germline, CDR1 is SGHTA and CDR2 FQGNSA. CDR3 DNA: TGTGCCAGCAGCTCCCGGGGGGGCAGGTACGAGCAGTACTTC. Translating it yields CASSSRGGRYEQYF.

The V and J genes are TRBV28 and TRBJ2-7, with unresolved D. CDR3 length: 15 residues. V dropped 4 bases and J dropped 5 bases, with 18 bases sitting between them. The germline V gene encodes CDR1 MDHEN and CDR2 SYDVKM. CDR3 bases: TGTGCCAGCAGTTCTACCCTTCCAATTCAACACGAGCAGTACTTC. It codes for CASSSTLPIQHEQYF.

The chain is built from TRBV19 and TRBJ2-1, with TRBD2 identical over 8 bases. The CDR3 has 14 residues. The V gene's germline CDR1 is LNHDA and CDR2 SQIVND (reference sequence). V gave up 6 bases and J gave up 9 bases; unmatched junction bases: 10. CDR3 in amino acids: CASRAGREVGEQFF. CDR3 sequence (DNA): TGTGCCAGTAGGGCGGGGCGGGAGGTGGGTGAGCAGTTCTTC.

The chain carries TRBV28 and TRBJ1-3; 8 bases agree with TRBD1. Losses at the gene ends were 2 bases for V and 2 bases for J; bases not matched to a gene: 2. CDR3 size: 15 residues. Looked up from germline, CDR1 is MDHEN and CDR2 is SYDVKM. The DNA for the CDR3 is TGTGCCAGCAGTTTACCGACAGGGGCTGGAAACACCATATATTTT. It yields the protein CASSLPTGAGNTIYF.

J is TRBJ2-1 and V is TRBV28; 8 bases match TRBD1. J was trimmed by 0 bases and V by 4 bases; bases with no gene match: 14. The CDR3 is 19 residues long. Germline V CDR1 and CDR2: MDHEN, SYDVKM. CDR3 DNA: TGTGCCAGCAGTTCCCCGCACGGACAGGGTTGGTCCTCCTACAATGAGCAGTTCTTC. It specifies CASSSPHGQGWSSYNEQFF.

The V and J genes are TRBV6-5 and TRBJ1-1; TRBD1 agrees at 7 bases. V shed 6 bases, J shed 8 bases, and the junction held 15 bases outside the gene matches. CDR1 MNHEY and CDR2 SVGAGI come from the germline V gene. CDR3 length: 15 residues. CDR3 sequence: CASSRDRGHWVEAFF. CDR3 sequence (DNA): TGTGCCAGCAGCCGAGATAGGGGGCACTGGGTGGAAGCTTTCTTT.

V gene TRBV5-1 combines with J gene TRBJ1-3; TRBD1 agrees at 7 bases. Germline CDR1 reads SGHRS; CDR2 reads YFSETQ. This CDR3 region has 17 residues. Trimming at V came to 4 bases and at J to 0 bases, leaving 10 bases not matched to a gene. In DNA, the CDR3 is TGCGCCAGCAGCCCGGGAATGGGACAGATCTCTGGAAACACCATATATTTT. Encoded protein: CASSPGMGQISGNTIYF.

The V gene is TRBV28, the J gene TRBJ1-2, with 8 bases lining up with TRBD1. This CDR3 comprises 12 residues. Germline V lookup: CDR1 MDHEN, CDR2 SYDVKM. V shed 8 bases and J 7 bases; nucleotides not matched to a gene: 6. The CDR3 nucleotides are TGTGCCAGCGAGACAGGGGTGGTTGGCTACACCTTC. It yields the protein CASETGVVGYTF.

V and J are TRBV5-4 and TRBJ2-4; tentatively, D is TRBD1 (6 bases). The CDR3 has 15 amino acids. Germline CDR1 and CDR2: SGHNT and YYREEE (reference sequence). Trimming removed 4 bases at V and 2 bases at J, with 13 bases between. For the CDR3, the DNA is TGTGCCAGCAGCCTCAACAGGGATTCCAAAAACATTCAGTACTTC. Translating gives CASSLNRDSKNIQYF. Drawing the rest from reference TRBV5-4 and TRBJ2-4, the complete variable domain is ETGVTQSPTHLIKTRGQQVTLRCSSQSGHNTVSWYQQALGQGPQFIFQYYREEENGRGNFPPRFSGLQFPNYSSELNVNALELDDSALYLCASSLNRDSKNIQYFGAGTRLSVL.

This rearrangement joins TRBV6-5 to TRBJ2-2, with 8 bases lining up with TRBD2. Per the germline V gene, CDR1 is MNHEY and CDR2 is SVGAGI. V lost 4 bases, J lost 7 bases, and 8 bases stayed unmatched. CDR3 length equals 15 residues. Here the CDR3 reads CASSLLAEKHGELFF. In DNA form, the CDR3 reads TGTGCCAGCAGTTTACTAGCGGAGAAGCACGGGGAGCTGTTTTTT.

The chain links TRBV6-1 to TRBJ1-1; 9 bases are a match to TRBD1. Trimming cost V 0 bases and J 4 bases; bases outside gene matches: 3. The germline V gene encodes CDR1 MNHNS and CDR2 SASEGT. The CDR3 consists of 15 residues. CDR3 bases: TGTGCCAGCAGTGAAGCGGAGACAGGGGGCACTGAAGCTTTCTTT. Protein sequence: CASSEAETGGTEAFF.

CDR3 amino acids: CASSRILTGTDTQYF. The CDR3 region has the DNA TGTGCCAGTAGCCGAATCCTGACTGGTACAGATACGCAGTATTTT. J is TRBJ2-3 and V is TRBV19; D remains ambiguous. The CDR3 has 15 amino acids. V was trimmed by 6 bases and J by 3 bases, leaving 16 bases between them. The germline CDR1 and CDR2 sequences are LNHDA and SQIVND (reference sequence).

This chain connects TRBV30 to TRBJ2-1; 10 bases are shared with TRBD2. Germline lookup yields CDR1 GTSNPN and CDR2 SVGIG (reference sequence). The CDR3 is 15 residues long. V gave up 0 bases and J gave up 3 bases; unmatched junction bases: 2. The CDR3 DNA reads as TGTGCCTGGAGTGTCCTAGCGGGGGACTACAATGAGCAGTTCTTC. Amino acid sequence: CAWSVLAGDYNEQFF.

This chain connects TRBV7-3 to TRBJ2-2; tentatively, D is TRBD2 (5 bases). Germline CDR1 is SGHTA and CDR2 is FQGTGA. V was shortened by 2 bases and J by 4 bases, with 14 bases between the two germline ends. The CDR3 runs 16 residues. CDR3 loop: CASSLLGGLSTGELFF. In nucleotides, the CDR3 is TGTGCCAGCAGCTTATTGGGCGGGTTGAGCACCGGGGAGCTGTTTTTT.

The CDR3 DNA reads as TGTGCCAGCAGCCCACGGACTAGCGGGATTACCTCCGGGGAGCTGTTTTTT. This translates into CASSPRTSGITSGELFF. This rearrangement joins TRBV7-3 to TRBJ2-2; TRBD2 matches at 12 bases. V was clipped by 5 bases and J by 6 bases; unmatched bases: 10. This CDR3 comprises 17 residues. Germline-derived CDR1 and CDR2 are SGHTA and FQGTGA.